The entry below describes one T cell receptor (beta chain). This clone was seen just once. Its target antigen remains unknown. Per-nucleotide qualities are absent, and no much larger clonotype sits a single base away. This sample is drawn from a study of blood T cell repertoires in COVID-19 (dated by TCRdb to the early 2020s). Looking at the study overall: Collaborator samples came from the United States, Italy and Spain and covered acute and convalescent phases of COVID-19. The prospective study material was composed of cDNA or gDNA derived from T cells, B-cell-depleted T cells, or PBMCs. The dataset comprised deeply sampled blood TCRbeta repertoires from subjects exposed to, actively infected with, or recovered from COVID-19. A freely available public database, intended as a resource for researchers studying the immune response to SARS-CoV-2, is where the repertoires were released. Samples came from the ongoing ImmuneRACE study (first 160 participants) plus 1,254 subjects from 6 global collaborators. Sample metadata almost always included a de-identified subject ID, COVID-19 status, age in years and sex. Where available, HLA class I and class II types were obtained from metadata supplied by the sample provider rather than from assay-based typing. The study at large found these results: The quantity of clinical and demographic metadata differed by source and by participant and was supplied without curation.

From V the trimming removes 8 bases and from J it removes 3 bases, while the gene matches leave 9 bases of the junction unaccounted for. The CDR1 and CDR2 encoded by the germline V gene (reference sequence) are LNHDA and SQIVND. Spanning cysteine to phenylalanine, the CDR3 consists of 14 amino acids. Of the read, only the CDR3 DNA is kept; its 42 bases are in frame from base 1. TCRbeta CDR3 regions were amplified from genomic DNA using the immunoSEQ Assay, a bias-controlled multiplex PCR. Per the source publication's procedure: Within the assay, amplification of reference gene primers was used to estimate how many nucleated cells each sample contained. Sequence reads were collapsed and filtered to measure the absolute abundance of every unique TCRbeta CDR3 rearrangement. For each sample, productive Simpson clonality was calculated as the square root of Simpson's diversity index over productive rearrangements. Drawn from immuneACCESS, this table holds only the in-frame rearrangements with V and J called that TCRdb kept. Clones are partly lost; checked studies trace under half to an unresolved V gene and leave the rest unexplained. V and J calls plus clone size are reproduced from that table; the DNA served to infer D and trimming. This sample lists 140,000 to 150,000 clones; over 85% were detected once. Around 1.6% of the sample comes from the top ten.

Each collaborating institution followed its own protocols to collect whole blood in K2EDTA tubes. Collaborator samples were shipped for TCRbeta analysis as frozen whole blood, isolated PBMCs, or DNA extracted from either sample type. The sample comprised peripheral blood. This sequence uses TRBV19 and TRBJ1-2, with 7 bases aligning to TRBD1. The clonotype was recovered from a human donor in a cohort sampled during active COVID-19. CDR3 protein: CASRLGDRHYGYTF. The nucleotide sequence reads TGTGCCAGTCGACTAGGGGACAGACACTATGGCTACACCTTC.